The clone carrying this T cell receptor (beta chain) was counted a few times. With V trimmed by 8 bases and J by 0 bases, 8 bases remained unmatched. Germline lookup yields CDR1 SNHLY and CDR2 FYNNEI. The CDR3 extends over 15 amino acids. This specimen belongs to a study of beta chain features in type 1 diabetes. Sequencing targeted expressed TCRB transcripts, as all isolated RNA had been reverse transcribed. Generated by immunoSEQ multiplex PCR, the TCRdb table keeps only in-frame clones and is missing some. In the table there are some 410,000 clones, roughly an eighth of which are singletons. The rearrangement uses TRBV2 and TRBJ2-5; TRBD2 matches 8 bases. Input material: naive CD4+ T cells from blood. This receptor was identified in a woman younger than 35 in good health. CDR3 in amino acids: CASGASGGYQETQYF. In DNA, the CDR3 is TGTGCCAGCGGGGCGAGCGGGGGCTACCAAGAGACCCAGTACTTC.